These 23 T cell receptor beta chains were sequenced from one sample in a study of T cells in Graves' hyperthyroidism and ophthalmopathy. RNA transcripts yielded amplified TCR beta CDR3 regions. First-round RT-PCR with HTBI primers amplified the TCR CDR3 region. TCRdb itself ran the multiplex PCR reads through MiXCR, one entry per CDR3 protein. The data hold 250,000 or so distinct CDR3 sequences, with roughly 15% observed a single time. Sequencing was performed on blood. Source of these receptors: a woman under 30 with Graves' ophthalmopathy.

This clonotype appeared many times. V and J are TRBV24-1 and TRBJ2-7; D may be TRBD1 or TRBD2 (5 bases each). V was pared by 6 bases and J by 0 bases, with 8 bases between. The CDR3 is made up of 13 amino acids. Germline-derived CDR1 and CDR2 are KGHDR and SFDVKD. The CDR3 DNA follows: TGTGCCACCAGTCCGGGACCCTCCTACGAGCAGTACTTC. It codes for CATSPGPSYEQYF.

The chain links TRBV19 to TRBJ2-1; 11 nucleotides align to TRBD2. Germline V gene sequence: CDR1 LNHDA, CDR2 SQIVND (reference sequence). V shed 7 bases and J 7 bases; nucleotides not matched to a gene: 12. The CDR3 is made up of 16 amino acids. The CDR3 nucleotides read TGTGCCAGTATTGGGGCAATAGCGGGGGGGAGGAATGAGCAGTTCTTC. Its protein product is CASIGAIAGGRNEQFF. Using reference TRBV19 and TRBJ2-1 for the parts outside the CDR3, the full variable domain is DGGITQSPKYLFRKEGQNVTLSCEQNLNHDAMYWYRQDPGQGLRLIYYSQIVNDFQKGDIAEGYSVSREKKESFPLTVTSAQKNPTAFYLCASIGAIAGGRNEQFFGPGTRLTVL.

The DNA for the CDR3 is TGTGCCAGCAGCTTGACGACAGGGGTCCTCTCTGGAAACACCATATATTTT. Its protein product is CASSLTTGVLSGNTIYF. The gene calls are TRBV7-9 and TRBJ1-3; 8 bases fit TRBD1. CDR1 is SEHNR and CDR2 is FQNEAQ in the germline V gene (reference sequence). This CDR3 has 17 amino acids. Trimming cost V 3 bases and J 0 bases; bases outside gene matches: 7.

This clonotype was seen many times. The genes are TRBV20-1 and TRBJ2-5; possible D gene TRBD2, 6 bases. V was cut by 0 bases and J by 4 bases, with 9 bases left in between. CDR1 is DFQATT, CDR2 SNEGSKA, per germline (reference sequence). The CDR3 spans 13 residues. The CDR3 region is CSAREGTLETQYF. CDR3 DNA sequence: TGCAGTGCTAGAGAGGGGACTTTAGAGACCCAGTACTTC.

The table lists this clonotype with many counts. The CDR3 DNA sequence: TGTGCCAGCAGCTTTGGTGCGCAGGGGCTAAATACGCAGTATTTT. Its protein is CASSFGAQGLNTQYF. This rearrangement joins TRBV13 to TRBJ2-3; TRBD1 is a possible D gene (6 bases). The CDR3 length is 15 residues. The ends were cut back, 3 bases at V and 7 bases at J, with 17 bases in the middle. Germline V CDR1 and CDR2: PRHDT, FYEKMQ (reference sequence).

This clonotype was counted many times. The chain has TRBV19 and TRBJ2-2; 8 positions agree with TRBD1. There are 17 residues in the CDR3. V lost 7 bases and J lost 5; bases outside the gene matches: 15. Germline values: CDR1 LNHDA, CDR2 SQIVND (reference sequence). For the CDR3, the DNA is TGTGCCAGTAACGGTAGAACTGACAGGGGCAAGACCGGGGAGCTGTTTTTT. Translated: CASNGRTDRGKTGELFF.

This clonotype has a count of ten or more. J is TRBJ2-5 and V is TRBV7-8; a possible D gene is TRBD2 (5 bases). V shed 4 bases and J shed 5 bases, with 23 bases lying between them. Germline V gene lookup returns CDR1 SGHVS and CDR2 FQNEAQ. This CDR3 has 17 residues. CDR3 sequence reads: CASSSPGPARARETQYF. The CDR3 region has the DNA TGTGCCAGCAGCTCACCCGGCCCAGCGAGGGCACGGGAGACCCAGTACTTC. The whole variable domain, remainder taken from reference TRBV7-8 and TRBJ2-5, is GAGVSQSPRYKVAKRGQDVALRCDPISGHVSLFWYQQALGQGPEFLTYFQNEAQLDKSGLPSDRFFAERPEGSVSTLKIQRTQQEDSAVYLCASSSPGPARARETQYFGPGTRLLVL.

This clonotype occurred a few times. V and J are TRBV6-1 and TRBJ2-7; D may be TRBD2 (7 bases). CDR1 and CDR2 from the germline V gene are MNHNS and SASEGT. There are 14 residues in the CDR3. Trimming pared 7 bases from V and 4 bases from J, leaving 17 bases between. The DNA for the CDR3 is TGTGCCAGCACCCTATCCGGGGGGCGGTACGAGCAGTACTTC. Amino acids: CASTLSGGRYEQYF.

This clonotype appeared many times. The chain joins TRBV28 to TRBJ2-3, with 9 bases that match TRBD2. The CDR3 consists of 16 residues. Germline V gene lookup returns CDR1 MDHEN and CDR2 SYDVKM. The V and J ends lost 6 bases and 4 bases, in that order; junction bases with no gene match: 11. The CDR3 reads CASRGWGREGPDTQYF. The CDR3, as DNA: TGTGCCAGCAGGGGGTGGGGGCGGGAGGGTCCAGATACGCAGTATTTT.

This clonotype was observed many times. The chain recombines TRBV6-1 with TRBJ1-5, with D maybe TRBD1 (5 bases). CDR3 length: 14 residues. The V gene's germline CDR1 is MNHNS and CDR2 SASEGT. Trimming pared 8 bases from V and 4 bases from J, leaving 15 bases between. The CDR3 here is CASATRTPNQPQHF. CDR3 DNA: TGTGCCAGCGCCACCAGGACACCGAATCAGCCCCAGCATTTT.

V usage is TRBV7-9 and J usage is TRBJ2-5, with 11 bases matching TRBD2. The J segment lost 6 bases and the V segment lost 3 bases, leaving 3 bases of the junction unmatched. The CDR3 spans 14 residues. Germline CDR1 SEHNR, CDR2 FQNEAQ (reference sequence). The CDR3 is CASSFTSGGQTQYF. CDR3 bases: TGTGCCAGCAGCTTTACTAGCGGGGGACAGACCCAGTACTTC.

This clonotype was seen repeatedly, ten times or more. The chain uses TRBV5-8 and TRBJ1-1, with D tentatively TRBD1 (5 bases). The V end was cut by 4 bases, the J end by 3 bases, with 13 bases between. Germline CDR1 and CDR2: SGHTS and YDEGEE. This CDR3 region has 14 residues. The CDR3 loop reads CASSQVGRHTEAFF. CDR3 sequence (DNA): TGTGCCAGCAGCCAGGTGGGACGTCACACTGAAGCTTTCTTT.

Many counts were recorded for this clonotype. The J gene is TRBJ2-5, the V gene TRBV20-1; possibly TRBD2 for D (6 bases). The CDR3 totals 13 residues. V was trimmed by 3 bases and J by 1 base, leaving 9 bases between them. From germline, CDR1 is DFQATT and CDR2 SNEGSKA (reference sequence). The CDR3 nucleotides read TGCAGTGCTAGCCTTAGCGGCCAAGAGACCCAGTACTTC. Translation: CSASLSGQETQYF.

This clonotype was recorded many times. The chain joins TRBV12-3 or TRBV12-4 to TRBJ1-2; the D gene is possibly TRBD1 (5 bases). Trimming removed 4 bases at V and 4 bases at J, with 10 bases between. This CDR3 has 13 residues. The CDR3 bases are TGTGCCAGCAGTTCTCAGGGATTCTATGGCTACACCTTC. Its translation is CASSSQGFYGYTF.

This clonotype has a count of ten or more. V and J are TRBV5-5 and TRBJ2-1, with TRBD2 matching over 15 bases. Trimming removed 4 bases from V and 6 bases from J; junction bases left unmatched: 5. The CDR3 runs to 16 residues. Germline assignment: CDR1 SGHKS and CDR2 YYEKEE (reference sequence). CDR3 coding DNA: TGTGCCAGCAGCCCCCGGACTAGCGGGAGGGGCAATGAGCAGTTCTTC. Protein: CASSPRTSGRGNEQFF.

This clonotype was observed many times. The J gene is TRBJ2-5, the V gene TRBV9, with 7 nucleotides matching TRBD1. Germline assignment: CDR1 SGDLS and CDR2 YYNGEE. V lost 0 bases to trimming and J lost 5 bases; unmatched junction nucleotides: 10. The CDR3 totals 16 residues. CDR3 coding DNA: TGTGCCAGCAGCGTAGGTTTAGGGGGCATCTCGGAGACCCAGTACTTC. It codes for CASSVGLGGISETQYF.

This clonotype was counted at least ten times. The rearrangement links TRBV20-1 to TRBJ2-7; 9 bases align to TRBD1. J gave up 2 bases and V 3 bases, and 8 bases lay outside the gene matches. The V gene's germline CDR1 is DFQATT and CDR2 SNEGSKA (reference sequence). CDR3 length: 15 amino acids. DNA for the CDR3: TGCAGTGCTAGTATCTGGGACAGGGACCCCTACGAGCAGTACTTC. The encoded protein is CSASIWDRDPYEQYF.

In its sample, this clonotype was seen many times. The chain employs TRBV5-1 and TRBJ2-7; 8 nucleotides match TRBD2. This CDR3 spans 15 amino acids. After removal of 5 bases from V and 3 bases from J, the junction contained 10 bases not matched to a gene. Germline V gives CDR1 SGHRS, CDR2 YFSETQ. The CDR3 sequence is CASRIGGRNGYEQYF. The CDR3 DNA reads as TGCGCCAGCAGAATTGGCGGGAGGAATGGCTACGAGCAGTACTTC.

On this clonotype itself: The CDR3 ends on some other residue instead of the conserved phenylalanine or tryptophan, so this is likely a read error. V gene TRBV29-1 combines with J gene TRBJ1-2; D not resolved. The germline gives CDR1 SQVTM, CDR2 ANQGSEA. The V end was cut by 5 bases, the J end by 4 bases, with 14 bases between. The CDR3 is 13 amino acids. The CDR3 nucleotides read TGCAGCGTTTACGGAGGGCAGGCCTATGGCTACACCGTC. Translation gives CSVYGGQAYGYTV.

Many counts were recorded for this clonotype. The genes are TRBV6-1 and TRBJ1-2; 7 bases map to TRBD1. Germline CDR1 reads MNHNS; CDR2 reads SASEGT. V was pared by 6 bases and J by 4 bases, with 8 bases of the junction left unmatched. This CDR3 region has 14 residues. The CDR3 protein is CASRKEWDSYGYTF. In DNA, the CDR3 is TGTGCCAGCAGGAAGGAATGGGACAGCTATGGCTACACCTTC.

This clonotype showed up many times. The V gene is TRBV3-1, the J gene TRBJ1-1; 9 nucleotides agree with TRBD1. The CDR3 is 14 residues long. With 3 bases clipped from V and 4 bases from J, the junction kept 3 bases outside the gene matches. Germline lookup yields CDR1 LGHDT and CDR2 YNNKEL (reference sequence). CDR3 residues: CASSHAGQGTEAFF. CDR3 nucleotide sequence: TGTGCCAGCAGCCACGCGGGACAGGGCACTGAAGCTTTCTTT.

This clonotype came up many times. This sequence joins TRBV30 and TRBJ2-7; D is ambiguous. The length of the CDR3 is 16 residues. CDR1 is GTSNPN and CDR2 is SVGIG in the germline V gene (reference sequence). Trimming took 1 base from V and 3 from J, leaving 19 bases between them. The CDR3 coding sequence is TGTGCCTGGAGTGCCGCGATGATAGACCCAAACTACGAGCAGTACTTC. Amino acid sequence: CAWSAAMIDPNYEQYF.

The CDR3 protein is CASGSYSLLAGGPGNEQFF. CDR3 DNA sequence: TGTGCCAGCGGAAGCTATTCCTTACTAGCGGGGGGGCCGGGAAATGAGCAGTTCTTC. The V call is TRBV2, the J call TRBJ2-1; 13 nucleotides match TRBD2. Germline V gene sequence: CDR1 SNHLY, CDR2 FYNNEI. There are 19 residues in the CDR3. V shed 8 bases and J 7 bases; nucleotides not matched to a gene: 20.